The source of this TCR beta chain is a study of cytomegalovirus exposure and HLA in healthy donors. In the study overall: An early data release held some 85 million unique TCRs from HLA-typed donors. The study, taken as a whole, reports: Several of the most significant clusters appeared, in a later analysis, to be linked to common viral pathogens. Presence/absence analyses supposed approximately even sequencing depth among donors.

This CDR3 region has 16 residues. Germline V gene data show CDR1 as LGHNA and CDR2 as YNFKEQ. V gave up 1 base and J gave up 4 bases; unmatched junction bases: 6. The primer mix had 60 Vbeta and 13 Jbeta primers. Repertoires were generated with immunoSEQ multiplex PCR, while TCRdb's copy carries only in-frame clones and drops some. The table lists around 100,000 clones, 65% to 85% of them singletons, with about 10% in the top ten. Worth noting for this clone: Its antigen remains unknown.

This TCR came from a man aged 50-59 years in good health and CMV-seronegative. The chain employs TRBV4-2 and TRBJ2-1; TRBD2 agrees at 8 bases. Source material: PBMCs. This CDR3 is CASSQVERGLYNEQFF. DNA of the CDR3: TGTGCCAGCAGCCAAGTAGAGCGGGGGCTATACAATGAGCAGTTCTTC.